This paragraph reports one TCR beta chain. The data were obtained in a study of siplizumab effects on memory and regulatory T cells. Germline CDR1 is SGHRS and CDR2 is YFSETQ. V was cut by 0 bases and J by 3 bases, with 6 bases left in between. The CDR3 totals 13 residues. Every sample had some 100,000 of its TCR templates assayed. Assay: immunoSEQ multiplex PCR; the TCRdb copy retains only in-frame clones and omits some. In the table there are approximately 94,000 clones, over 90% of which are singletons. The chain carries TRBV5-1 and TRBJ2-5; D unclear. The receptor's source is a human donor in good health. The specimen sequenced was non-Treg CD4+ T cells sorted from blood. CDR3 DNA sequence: TGCGCCAGCAGCTTGGGTGGAGAAGAGACCCAGTACTTC. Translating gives CASSLGGEETQYF.